The source of this T cell receptor beta chain is a study of post-analysis software for immune sequencing data. Study context: There were relapsing-remitting, secondary progressive and progressive-relapsing multiple sclerosis among the disease courses included. Points from the study as a whole: There were a few TRBV segments more frequent in patients than controls, and TRBV5-6, TRBV5-1 and TRBV20-1 were among them. Pronounced co-clustering by F measure was evident among identically batched samples. Patients with multiple sclerosis recorded significantly lower normalized Chao1 diversity than controls, the study found.

A word on this clonotype: As yet, its antigen is unknown.

CDR1 and CDR2 (germline): SEHNR, FQNEAQ (reference sequence). There are 16 residues in the CDR3. V was cut by 6 bases and J by 2 bases, with 18 bases left in between. Prepared TCR beta cDNA libraries contained unique molecular identifiers. Each sample of roughly 0.9 to 11 million input T cells yielded around 500,000 cDNA molecules, so each molecule approximated one T cell. TCRdb ran MiXCR on the PCR reads and lists one entry per CDR3 protein. The sample carries hundreds of thousands of distinct CDR3 sequences, 39% recorded once. This clonotype originated in a girl aged 2 to 9 with multiple sclerosis. Sequencing was done on a sample of blood. The chain uses TRBV7-9 and TRBJ2-3; a weak D match, TRBD1 (6 bases). CDR3 nucleotides: TGTGCCAGCAGTCAGGGGTCGTCGGTCTTCACAGATACGCAGTATTTT. This translates into CASSQGSSVFTDTQYF.